The 14 T cell receptor beta chains reported below all come from one sample, sequenced in a study of T cells in women clearing cervical HPV infection. Sequencing used immunoSEQ multiplex PCR; TCRdb keeps in-frame clones, though not all of them. Its clone listing holds about 40,000 clones. Specimen: blood buffy coat. All receptors derive from a woman aged 18 to 75 with a cervical HPV16 infection that either progressed to CIN3+ or cleared (not recorded which).

In regard to this clone: The read terminates 3 residues ahead of where the CDR3 ends, so the germline J gene completes it. This chain links TRBV27 with TRBJ2-7, with TRBD1 as a possible D gene (5 bases). The V gene lost 2 bases and the J gene lost 6 bases, with 14 bases spanning the gap. CDR1 is MNHEY and CDR2 is SMNVEV in the germline V gene (reference sequence). The CDR3 runs to 14 residues. The CDR3 loop is CASSLGAGPLEQYF. The covered CDR3 bases are TGTGCCAGCAGTTTAGGGGCAGGGCCCCTCGAG.

Concerning this clone: The CDR3 end is not reached by the read, which stops 3 residues before it; the germline J gene fills it in. The chain combines TRBV5-1 with TRBJ1-3; TRBD1 matches at 7 bases. The CDR3 has 14 residues. From germline, CDR1 is SGHRS and CDR2 YFSETQ. V gave up 5 bases and J gave up 2 bases; unmatched junction bases: 4. CDR3 DNA (partial): TGCGCCAGCAGTGATGACAGGGCTGGAAACACC. Protein sequence: CASSDDRAGNT. The whole CDR3 reads CASSDDRAGNTIYF.

Note on this clone: The DNA ends 3 residues before the CDR3 does, and the rest of the CDR3 is filled in from the germline J gene. V is TRBV18 and J is TRBJ1-1; D call uncertain. V was cut by 2 bases and J by 2 bases, with 6 bases left in between. The CDR3 is 13 residues long. Germline V gene lookup returns CDR1 KGHSH and CDR2 LQKENI. The part of the CDR3 DNA that was read is TGTGCCAGCTCACCAAATCCAAACACTGAA. This codes for CASSPNPNTE. The full CDR3 reads CASSPNPNTEAFF.

Comments on this clone: The read ends 3 residues shy of where the CDR3 ends; the end is completed using the germline J gene. The V and J genes are TRBV2 and TRBJ2-7; D uncertain. The CDR3 totals 12 residues. V gave up 7 bases and J gave up 1 base, with 8 bases separating them. Germline CDR1 SNHLY, CDR2 FYNNEI. Partial CDR3 DNA: TGTGCCAGCACTGGCAGATCCTACGAG. This codes for CASTGRSYE. The whole CDR3 sequence reads CASTGRSYEQYF.

A remark on this clone: The observed sequence ends 3 residues before the CDR3 terminus, with the missing tail filled in from the germline J gene. This sequence joins TRBV27 and TRBJ1-2; TRBD1 agrees at 9 bases. The CDR3 sequence is 13 residues long. With 4 bases clipped from V and 6 bases from J, the junction kept 3 bases outside the gene matches. Per germline, CDR1 MNHEY and CDR2 SMNVEV (reference sequence). CDR3 bases read: TGTGCCAGCAGTTCCCGACAGGGGGATGGC. Amino acid sequence: CASSSRQGDG. The full CDR3 reads CASSSRQGDGYTF.

CDR3 DNA (partial): TGTGCCAGCAGCTTAGAGCGGGGTAACTACAATGAG. This encodes CASSLERGNYNE. The CDR3 in full is CASSLERGNYNEQFF. V usage is TRBV11-1 and J usage is TRBJ2-1, with TRBD2 identical over 7 bases. The read comes to an end 3 residues before the CDR3 does, leaving the germline J gene to fill in the end. The CDR3 totals 15 residues. J was trimmed by 3 bases and V by 1 base; bases with no gene match: 3. Per the germline V gene, CDR1 is SGHAT and CDR2 is FQDESV (reference sequence).

As regards this clone: The read ends 3 residues shy of where the CDR3 ends; the end is completed using the germline J gene. J is TRBJ1-5 and V is TRBV19; D remains ambiguous. The CDR3 is made up of 17 amino acids. Trimming pared 0 bases from V and 0 bases from J, leaving 12 bases between. The germline V gene has CDR1 LNHDA and CDR2 SQIVND (reference sequence). This CDR3 is CASSIDQWQDSNQPQHF. CDR3 DNA (partial): TGTGCCAGTAGTATAGATCAATGGCAGGATAGCAATCAGCCC. The whole variable domain, remainder taken from reference TRBV19 and TRBJ1-5, is DGGITQSPKYLFRKEGQNVTLSCEQNLNHDAMYWYRQDPGQGLRLIYYSQIVNDFQKGDIAEGYSVSREKKESFPLTVTSAQKNPTAFYLCASSIDQWQDSNQPQHFGDGTRLSIL.

In regard to this clone: Read data end 3 residues before the CDR3 end; the end is taken from the germline J gene. V and J are TRBV6-1 and TRBJ1-1; 8 bases fit TRBD1. Trimming cost V 4 bases and J 7 bases; bases outside gene matches: 11. The CDR3 totals 15 residues. Per germline, CDR1 MNHNS and CDR2 SASEGT. The CDR3 spells CASSADRGPKNEAFF. CDR3 bases read: TGTGCCAGCAGTGCCGACAGGGGCCCGAAGAATGAA.

Concerning this clone: The CDR3 end is not reached by the read, which stops 3 residues before it; the germline J gene fills it in. The chain links TRBV11-2 to TRBJ1-1; TRBD1 agrees at 8 bases. CDR3 length equals 14 residues. Per the germline V gene, CDR1 is SGHAT and CDR2 is FQNNGV. The V gene end was trimmed by 3 bases and the J gene end by 6 bases; junction bases not matched to a gene: 6. This CDR3 is CASSFSRGLAEAFF. The sequenced CDR3 bases are TGTGCCAGCAGCTTCTCCAGGGGGCTCGCTGAA.

Of note for this clone: The read stops 3 residues short of the end of the CDR3; the missing end is completed from the germline J gene. The chain joins TRBV19 to TRBJ2-5; 10 positions match TRBD1. This CDR3 region has 15 residues. With 7 bases clipped from V and 2 bases from J, the junction kept 7 bases outside the gene matches. CDR1 LNHDA and CDR2 SQIVND come from the germline V gene (reference sequence). The part of the CDR3 DNA that was read is TGTGCCAGTAAAAGACAGGGGGCAGCGCAAGAGACC. Protein: CASKRQGAAQET. Given in full, the CDR3 is CASKRQGAAQETQYF.

The CDR3 DNA, read in part, is TGCAGTGCTATGGCTCCCGTAGCCACAGATACG. Protein product: CSAMAPVATDT. The full CDR3 reads CSAMAPVATDTQYF. The chain combines TRBV20-1 with TRBJ2-3; D is undetermined. The read falls 3 residues short of the CDR3 end, and the missing part is taken from the germline J gene. Trimming removed 4 bases from V and 2 bases from J, with 13 bases in between. This CDR3 region has 14 residues. Germline values: CDR1 DFQATT, CDR2 SNEGSKA (reference sequence).

On this clone: The read ends 3 residues before the CDR3 terminus; that terminus is restored from the germline J gene. This same CDR3 is encoded by further DNA sequences in the sample. The chain has TRBV7-9 and TRBJ2-5; unclear D gene. Germline V gene sequence: CDR1 SEHNR, CDR2 FQNEAQ (reference sequence). The CDR3 runs to 13 residues. With 1 base removed from V and 4 bases from J, the gap between germline ends came to 7 bases. The CDR3 sequence: CASSLVPGETQYF. CDR3 DNA, as far as it was read: TGTGCCAGCAGCTTAGTACCAGGAGAGACC.

Comment on this clone: The read finishes 3 residues shy of the CDR3 end, and the germline J gene is used to complete it. This sequence joins TRBV7-6 and TRBJ1-1; 8 bases line up with TRBD1. This CDR3 has 13 amino acids. In germline, CDR1 is SGHVS, CDR2 FNYEAQ. V was clipped by 6 bases and J by 2 bases; unmatched bases: 2. CDR3 loop: CASRQGVNTEAFF. Partial CDR3 DNA: TGTGCCAGCAGACAGGGGGTTAACACTGAA.

Turning to this clone: The read ends 3 residues before the CDR3 terminus; that terminus is restored from the germline J gene. The rearrangement links TRBV10-3 to TRBJ1-6, with a weak D call TRBD1 (5 bases). V gave up 5 bases and J gave up 7 bases, with 9 bases separating them. CDR3 size: 13 residues. CDR1 and CDR2 from the germline V gene are ENHRY and SYGVKD. CDR3 DNA (partial): TGTGCCATCAGTCTCGGGGGAAATTCACCC. Its translation is CAISLGGNSP. The CDR3 in its entirety is CAISLGGNSPLHF.